The clone carrying this TCR beta chain was found a few times. The sample comes from a study of blood T cell repertoires in COVID-19. Study-level background: The United States, Italy and Spain supplied acute and convalescent COVID-19 samples. PBMCs, B-cell-depleted T cells, or T cells were the source of the cDNA or gDNA that made up the material.

Clones were sequenced by immunoSEQ multiplex PCR, and TCRdb holds only the in-frame ones, with some missing. The repertoire includes about 270,000 clones, 81% of them detected once, and less than 3% sits in the top ten. Trimming left V 2 bases short and J 2 bases short, with 8 bases between. Germline values: CDR1 SGHRS, CDR2 YFSETQ. This CDR3 contains 14 residues. The V gene is TRBV5-1, the J gene TRBJ2-1, with D maybe TRBD2 (5 bases). Specimen: peripheral blood. The clonotype originates from a woman in her sixties with active or convalescent COVID-19. CDR3 in amino acids: CASSFGSTYNEQFF. For the CDR3, the DNA is TGCGCCAGCAGCTTTGGGAGTACCTACAATGAGCAGTTCTTC.